These 24 T cell receptor beta chains came from one sample sequenced in a study of blood T cell repertoires in COVID-19. TCRdb keeps only in-frame clones here, not all; method: immunoSEQ multiplex PCR. In the table there are fewer than 250,000 clones, about 80% of which are singletons. The sequencing input was peripheral blood. Receptors originate from a woman between 35 and 50 years old with active or convalescent COVID-19.

The rearrangement links TRBV3-1 (or the pseudogene TRBV3-2) to TRBJ2-3; 9 bases fit TRBD2. CDR3 size: 15 residues. The V gene's germline CDR1 is LGHDT and CDR2 YNNKEL (reference sequence). V lost 4 bases, J lost 7 bases, and 9 bases stayed unmatched. As DNA, the CDR3 is TGTGCCAGCAGCCTGTCGGCGGGAGGGCGATATACGCAGTATTTT. It specifies CASSLSAGGRYTQYF.

The sample holds one count of this clone. The rearrangement joins TRBV5-6 to TRBJ1-6, with 8 bases identical to TRBD1. The germline gives CDR1 SGHDT, CDR2 YYEEEE. Trimming at V came to 4 bases and at J to 14 bases, leaving 8 bases not matched to a gene. The CDR3 totals 13 residues. CDR3 coding DNA: TGTGCCAGCAGCGAAGGACAGGGAGGCTCCCTCCACTTT. Its translation: CASSEGQGGSLHF. The whole variable domain, filled in from reference TRBV5-6 and TRBJ1-6, reads DAGVTQSPTHLIKTRGQQVTLRCSPKSGHDTVSWYQQALGQGPQFIFQYYEEEERQRGNFPDRFSGHQFPNYSSELNVNALLLGDSALYLCASSEGQGGSLHFGNGTRLTVT.

The chain combines TRBV5-4 with TRBJ2-5; 7 bases match TRBD2. CDR1 is SGHNT and CDR2 is YYREEE in the germline V gene (reference sequence). The length of the CDR3 is 14 residues. The V and J ends lost 2 bases and 2 bases, in that order; junction bases with no gene match: 3. CDR3 region: CASSFGGGQETQYF. CDR3 DNA sequence: TGTGCCAGCAGCTTTGGGGGGGGGCAAGAGACCCAGTACTTC.

The V gene is TRBV9, the J gene TRBJ1-3; a weak D match, TRBD1 (6 bases). Trimming left V 3 bases short and J 4 bases short, with 8 bases between. Per the germline V gene, CDR1 is SGDLS and CDR2 is YYNGEE. The CDR3 runs to 13 residues. CDR3 region: CASSGTEGNTIYF. In DNA form, the CDR3 reads TGTGCCAGCAGCGGGACAGAGGGAAACACCATATATTTT.

The chain is built from TRBV2 and TRBJ2-7, with TRBD2 matching 7 bases. The CDR3 contains 15 residues. The germline CDR1 and CDR2 sequences are SNHLY and FYNNEI. J gave up 0 bases and V 2 bases, and 4 bases lay outside the gene matches. The CDR3 here is CASSEPGGISYEQYF. The CDR3 nucleotides are TGTGCCAGCAGTGAACCGGGGGGAATCTCCTACGAGCAGTACTTC. Supplemented by reference TRBV2 and TRBJ2-7, the full variable domain reads EPEVTQTPSHQVTQMGQEVILRCVPISNHLYFYWYRQILGQKVEFLVSFYNNEISEKSEIFDDQFSVERPDGSNFTLKIRSTKLEDSAMYFCASSEPGGISYEQYFGPGTRLTVT.

The V gene is TRBV2, the J gene TRBJ2-1; 13 nucleotides align to TRBD2. Unmatched junction bases numbered 4, after V lost 5 bases and J lost 6 bases. CDR1 is SNHLY and CDR2 is FYNNEI in the germline V gene. CDR3 size: 15 residues. CDR3 nucleotides: TGTGCCAGCAGTTCTCGGACTAGCGGGAGCAATGAGCAGTTCTTC. This gives the protein CASSSRTSGSNEQFF. The full variable domain, with the rest looked up from reference TRBV2 and TRBJ2-1, is EPEVTQTPSHQVTQMGQEVILRCVPISNHLYFYWYRQILGQKVEFLVSFYNNEISEKSEIFDDQFSVERPDGSNFTLKIRSTKLEDSAMYFCASSSRTSGSNEQFFGPGTRLTVL.

This chain connects TRBV15 to TRBJ1-2, with D tentatively TRBD1 (5 bases). Germline V lookup: CDR1 LNHNV, CDR2 YYDKDF (reference sequence). The CDR3 extends over 13 amino acids. The V end lost 3 bases, the J end lost 7 bases, and 12 bases lay between the germline ends. CDR3 nucleotides: TGTGCCACCAGCAGCTTCGGGGGGAGTGGCTACACCTTC. As protein: CATSSFGGSGYTF.

This sequence joins TRBV15 and TRBJ1-4; D possibly corresponds to TRBD1 (5 bases). Germline V CDR1 and CDR2: LNHNV, YYDKDF (reference sequence). The CDR3 covers 15 residues. V lost 0 bases, J lost 7 bases, and 12 bases lay in between. The chain's CDR3 is CATSRDLQGSEKLFF. In nucleotides, the CDR3 is TGTGCCACCAGCAGAGATTTGCAGGGCTCTGAAAAACTGTTTTTT.

This rearrangement joins TRBV5-1 to TRBJ2-1; unclear D gene. CDR3 length: 16 amino acids. CDR1 SGHRS and CDR2 YFSETQ come from the germline V gene. Trimming took off 0 bases at V and 1 base at J, with 11 bases between the two ends. In nucleotides, the CDR3 is TGCGCCAGCAGCTTGGGGGCACTCCAGTCCTACAATGAGCAGTTCTTC. Translating gives CASSLGALQSYNEQFF. Supplemented by reference TRBV5-1 and TRBJ2-1, the full variable domain reads KAGVTQTPRYLIKTRGQQVTLSCSPISGHRSVSWYQQTPGQGLQFLFEYFSETQRNKGNFPGRFSGRQFSNSRSEMNVSTLELGDSALYLCASSLGALQSYNEQFFGPGTRLTVL.

In this sample, this clone turned up once. This chain links TRBV5-1 with TRBJ1-1, with D unclear. This CDR3 has 13 residues. The germline V and J ends were trimmed by 4 bases and 1 base, with 8 bases remaining between them. CDR1 is SGHRS and CDR2 is YFSETQ in the germline V gene. The CDR3 bases are TGCGCCAGCAGCCCTTCAGGGAACACTGAAGCTTTCTTT. It encodes CASSPSGNTEAFF.

The chain couples TRBV3-1 (or the pseudogene TRBV3-2) to TRBJ2-5, with 9 bases fitting TRBD2. Germline V gene sequence: CDR1 LGHDT, CDR2 YNNKEL (reference sequence). The CDR3 has 17 residues. The trim removed 1 base at V and 0 bases at J, leaving 6 bases unmatched. CDR3 DNA sequence: TGTGCCAGCAGCCAAGGGGGGGCTAGCGGGGACCAAGAGACCCAGTACTTC. As protein: CASSQGGASGDQETQYF.

V and J are TRBV19 and TRBJ1-6; D is uncertain. The germline V and J ends were trimmed by 8 bases and 3 bases, with 5 bases remaining between them. CDR3 length: 12 residues. CDR1 and CDR2 from the germline V gene are LNHDA and SQIVND (reference sequence). The CDR3 coding sequence is TGTGCCAGTCGGGACTATAATTCACCCCTCCACTTT. It translates to CASRDYNSPLHF. The entire variable domain, with the rest obtained from reference TRBV19 and TRBJ1-6, is as follows: DGGITQSPKYLFRKEGQNVTLSCEQNLNHDAMYWYRQDPGQGLRLIYYSQIVNDFQKGDIAEGYSVSREKKESFPLTVTSAQKNPTAFYLCASRDYNSPLHFGNGTRLTVT.

The chain is built from TRBV3-1 (or the pseudogene TRBV3-2) and TRBJ2-2; perhaps TRBD2 as D (5 bases). Germline assignment: CDR1 LGHDT and CDR2 YNNKEL (reference sequence). V shed 5 bases and J shed 6 bases, with 10 bases lying between them. The CDR3 runs to 13 residues. CDR3 nucleotide sequence: TGTGCCAGCAGCTACTTGGACTCCGGGGAGCTGTTTTTT. Its protein is CASSYLDSGELFF.

The chain couples TRBV6-5 to TRBJ1-4; 11 nucleotides agree with TRBD1. Germline V gives CDR1 MNHEY, CDR2 SVGAGI. Trimming removed 6 bases from V and 11 bases from J; junction bases left unmatched: 8. This CDR3 has 14 amino acids. In DNA form, the CDR3 reads TGTGCCAGCAGAGGACAGGGGGCGTTTGGGAAACTGTTTTTT. Its protein is CASRGQGAFGKLFF.

V and J are TRBV11-2 and TRBJ1-2; tentatively, D is TRBD1 (5 bases). V was pared by 2 bases and J by 5 bases, with 18 bases between. CDR1 is SGHAT and CDR2 is FQNNGV in the germline V gene. The CDR3 length is 16 residues. The CDR3 sequence is CASSLTAMTAAYGYTF. DNA of the CDR3: TGTGCCAGCAGCTTAACCGCAATGACAGCCGCATATGGCTACACCTTC.

This chain links TRBV5-1 with TRBJ1-5; maybe TRBD1 (5 bases). Germline CDR1 and CDR2: SGHRS and YFSETQ. The CDR3 is 13 residues long. V dropped 1 base and J dropped 9 bases, with 11 bases sitting between them. CDR3 loop: CASSLNLQGPQHF. For the CDR3, the DNA is TGCGCCAGCAGCTTGAACCTTCAGGGGCCCCAGCATTTT.

This clone has only a few counts. The chain links TRBV28 to TRBJ1-5; 9 nucleotides match TRBD1. In germline, CDR1 is MDHEN, CDR2 SYDVKM. After removal of 7 bases from V and 6 bases from J, the junction contained 10 bases not matched to a gene. CDR3 length: 15 amino acids. CDR3 sequence (DNA): TGTGCCAGCACATTAGGGGGGACAGGGACTCAGCCCCAGCATTTT. Translation: CASTLGGTGTQPQHF. The complete variable domain, with remaining parts taken from reference TRBV28 and TRBJ1-5, reads DVKVTQSSRYLVKRTGEKVFLECVQDMDHENMFWYRQDPGLGLRLIYFSYDVKMKEKGDIPEGYSVSREKKERFSLILESASTNQTSMYLCASTLGGTGTQPQHFGDGTRLSIL.

This chain uses TRBV25-1 with TRBJ1-5; 8 positions match TRBD1. The CDR3 totals 14 residues. The germline gives CDR1 MGHDK, CDR2 SYGVNS. J gave up 7 bases and V 3 bases, and 5 bases lay outside the gene matches. For the CDR3, the DNA is TGTGCCAGCAGTGATGCAGGGGGCTCCCAGCCCCAGCATTTT. Its translation: CASSDAGGSQPQHF.

V is TRBV7-2 and J is TRBJ2-7; TRBD2 aligns across 8 bases. Germline loops: CDR1 SGHTA, CDR2 FQGNSA. After removal of 4 bases from V and 3 bases from J, the junction contained 11 bases not matched to a gene. The CDR3 is made up of 16 amino acids. For the CDR3, the DNA is TGTGCCAGCAGCTCCCTCGGGACTAGTCGCCTCTACGAGCAGTACTTC. Its protein is CASSSLGTSRLYEQYF.

The chain combines TRBV24-1 with TRBJ2-7, with TRBD2 as a possible D gene (6 bases). Trimming took 5 bases from V and 1 from J, leaving 8 bases between them. Germline loops: CDR1 KGHDR, CDR2 SFDVKD. This CDR3 has 13 amino acids. CDR3 sequence reads: CATSAGTSYEQYF. The CDR3 DNA reads as TGTGCCACCAGTGCCGGGACTTCCTACGAGCAGTACTTC.

A single count supports this clone. Additional DNA sequences in this sample encode the identical CDR3. The CDR3 reads CASSMEGPSNQPQHF. In nucleotides, the CDR3 is TGTGCCAGTAGTATGGAGGGCCCTAGCAATCAGCCCCAGCATTTT. The chain links TRBV19 to TRBJ1-5; no reliable D call. Deletions cut 3 bases from V and 0 bases from J, with 9 bases between. The germline V gene encodes CDR1 LNHDA and CDR2 SQIVND (reference sequence). There are 15 residues in the CDR3. The entire variable domain, with the rest obtained from reference TRBV19 and TRBJ1-5, is as follows: DGGITQSPKYLFRKEGQNVTLSCEQNLNHDAMYWYRQDPGQGLRLIYYSQIVNDFQKGDIAEGYSVSREKKESFPLTVTSAQKNPTAFYLCASSMEGPSNQPQHFGDGTRLSIL.

The chain has TRBV2 and TRBJ2-2; tentative D call: TRBD1 (5 bases). This CDR3 has 16 residues. V shed 2 bases and J shed 4 bases, with 14 bases lying between them. The germline V gene has CDR1 SNHLY and CDR2 FYNNEI. The CDR3 region has the DNA TGTGCCAGCAGTGAACCCCAGGGTCAGGGCACCGGGGAGCTGTTTTTT. Translated, it gives CASSEPQGQGTGELFF.

The chain carries TRBV6-5 and TRBJ1-4, with no clear D. The CDR3 length is 12 residues. Trimming took 6 bases from V and 7 from J, leaving 9 bases between them. Germline V gene lookup returns CDR1 MNHEY and CDR2 SVGAGI. The CDR3 sequence is CASRQAGEKLFF. CDR3 in DNA: TGTGCCAGCAGACAAGCGGGTGAAAAACTGTTTTTT.

The chain couples TRBV19 to TRBJ2-1; 12 positions agree with TRBD2. The CDR3 has 15 residues. The germline gives CDR1 LNHDA, CDR2 SQIVND (reference sequence). V lost 5 bases to trimming and J lost 4 bases; unmatched junction nucleotides: 3. The CDR3 here is CASSPTSGGYNEQFF. CDR3 in DNA: TGTGCCAGTAGTCCTACTAGCGGGGGGTACAATGAGCAGTTCTTC.